This T cell receptor (beta chain) was sequenced for a study of technical replicates of blood from several donors. Method: immunoSEQ multiplex PCR; TCRdb's copy keeps in-frame clones and lacks some. The table includes roughly 100,000 clones, approximately 95% detected once. Source material: T cells isolated from PBMCs. The origin of this receptor is a human donor in good health.

The CDR3, as DNA: TGTGCCAGCAGCCAAGGTCCCTCTGCTAGCGGAGCCTACGAGCAGTACTTC. Amino acid sequence: CASSQGPSASGAYEQYF. The chain links TRBV14 to TRBJ2-7; 7 positions match TRBD2. From germline, CDR1 is SGHDN and CDR2 FVKESK. V lost 1 base, J lost 2 bases, and 11 bases stayed unmatched. The CDR3 has 17 residues.